The 28 T cell receptor beta chains reported below all come from one sample, sequenced in a study of T cells after posttransplantation cyclophosphamide. Treatment was busulfan-fludarabine conditioning, a marrow graft, and cyclophosphamide on days +3 and +4. The repertoire was sequenced with immunoSEQ multiplex PCR; TCRdb's copy has only in-frame clones and lacks some. The repertoire yields around 5,000 clones, none seen only once; the top ten contain roughly 24%. The material sequenced was PBMCs, taken after allogeneic stem cell transplant with posttransplant cyclophosphamide. Every receptor here comes from a male patient over 55 who received an allogeneic stem cell transplant from a related donor, was CMV-positive, and had no GVHD. Among the T cells, some may be from the graft donor.

This clone showed up many times. The J gene is TRBJ1-3, the V gene TRBV10-3, with D tentatively TRBD1 (6 bases). V was clipped by 6 bases and J by 2 bases, with 11 bases between them. Germline CDR1 reads ENHRY; CDR2 reads SYGVKD. The CDR3 contains 14 residues. The CDR3 sequence is CAIRGAGTGNTIYF. The CDR3 bases are TGTGCCATCAGGGGGGCAGGGACTGGAAACACCATATATTTT.

This clone came up many times. The chain joins TRBV2 to TRBJ1-1; the match to TRBD1 covers 8 bases. CDR1 is SNHLY, CDR2 FYNNEI, per germline. V lost 5 bases, J lost 4 bases, and 6 bases stayed unmatched. The CDR3 is 14 amino acids. CDR3 in DNA: TGTGCCAGCAGTAACGGACAGGGTCGCACTGAAGCTTTCTTT. Translating it yields CASSNGQGRTEAFF.

The chain recombines TRBV28 with TRBJ1-1; D is unresolved. Between the trimmed V and J ends, which lost 2 bases and 11 bases, there was a span of 9 bases. In germline, CDR1 is MDHEN, CDR2 SYDVKM. The CDR3 contains 11 residues. This CDR3 is CASSLVGNAFF. In DNA form, the CDR3 reads TGTGCCAGCAGTTTAGTTGGCAACGCTTTCTTT.

The table lists this clone with many counts. V usage is TRBV27 and J usage is TRBJ1-6, with 8 nucleotides matching TRBD1. With 8 bases clipped from V and 10 bases from J, the junction kept 7 bases outside the gene matches. This CDR3 comprises 13 residues. The V gene's germline CDR1 is MNHEY and CDR2 SMNVEV (reference sequence). The CDR3 reads CASSDRGRSPLHF. CDR3 bases: TGTGCCAGCTCCGACAGGGGTCGATCACCCCTCCACTTT.

This clone was recorded many times. This specimen includes other DNA sequences encoding the same CDR3. The chain joins TRBV7-9 to TRBJ1-4, with D hard to call. The CDR3 length is 14 residues. The V end lost 2 bases, the J end lost 5 bases, and 9 bases lay between the germline ends. From germline, CDR1 is SEHNR and CDR2 FQNEAQ (reference sequence). Here the CDR3 DNA reads TGTGCCAGCAGCTTAAGGGCGGGGAATGAAAAACTGTTTTTT. It translates to CASSLRAGNEKLFF.

This clone was seen ten or more times. The gene calls are TRBV5-4 and TRBJ2-3; 9 bases line up with TRBD1. After removal of 1 base from V and 2 bases from J, the junction contained 5 bases not matched to a gene. The CDR3 sequence is 16 residues long. Germline CDR1 and CDR2: SGHNT and YYREEE (reference sequence). The chain's CDR3 is CASSLRTGGSTDTQYF. Here the CDR3 DNA reads TGTGCCAGCAGCTTGCGAACAGGGGGCTCCACAGATACGCAGTATTTT.

This clone was observed a handful of times. This chain joins TRBV29-1 and TRBJ2-5; D might be TRBD2 (5 bases). The V gene lost 2 bases and the J gene lost 3 bases, with 16 bases spanning the gap. CDR1 and CDR2 from the germline V gene are SQVTM and ANQGSEA. The CDR3 covers 15 residues. CDR3 amino acids: CSVEMAEEQKETQYF. CDR3 nucleotide sequence: TGCAGCGTTGAAATGGCGGAGGAACAGAAAGAGACCCAGTACTTC. The variable domain in full, with the rest retrieved from reference TRBV29-1 and TRBJ2-5, is SAVISQKPSRDICQRGTSLTIQCQVDSQVTMMFWYRQQPGQSLTLIATANQGSEATYESGFVIDKFPISRPNLTFSTLTVSNMSPEDSSIYLCSVEMAEEQKETQYFGPGTRLLVL.

In its sample, this clone was seen many times. The chain is built from TRBV18 and TRBJ1-1; D call uncertain. CDR1 and CDR2 (germline): KGHSH, LQKENI. V was shortened by 6 bases and J by 1 base, with 18 bases between the two germline ends. The CDR3 contains 16 residues. DNA for the CDR3: TGTGCCAGCTCCCCTCGGGGATCGATCTGGAACACTGAAGCTTTCTTT. Its protein is CASSPRGSIWNTEAFF. Full variable domain (rest looked up from reference TRBV18 and TRBJ1-1): NAGVMQNPRHLVRRRGQEARLRCSPMKGHSHVYWYRQLPEEGLKFMVYLQKENIIDESGMPKERFSAEFPKEGPSILRIQQVVRGDSAAYFCASSPRGSIWNTEAFFGQGTRLTVV.

This clone rates as medium-sized. CDR3: CASSLGTGTNQPQHF. DNA of the CDR3: TGTGCCAGCAGCCTAGGGACAGGGACCAATCAGCCCCAGCATTTT. The chain uses TRBV6-5 and TRBJ1-5; 9 bases align to TRBD1. With 6 bases clipped from V and 3 bases from J, the junction kept 6 bases outside the gene matches. The CDR3 has 15 amino acids. CDR1 is MNHEY and CDR2 is SVGAGI in the germline V gene.

This clone showed up many times. This chain connects TRBV4-1 to TRBJ2-1; TRBD1 matches at 7 bases. Losses at the gene ends were 4 bases for V and 1 base for J; bases not matched to a gene: 4. CDR1 is MGHRA and CDR2 is YSYEKL in the germline V gene. CDR3 length: 15 residues. CDR3 amino acids: CASSPTTGSYNEQFF. The CDR3 DNA sequence: TGCGCCAGCAGCCCCACGACAGGGTCCTACAATGAGCAGTTCTTC.

In its sample, this clone was seen many times. The rearrangement joins TRBV28 to TRBJ1-1; TRBD1 agrees at 11 bases. The length of the CDR3 is 14 residues. The V gene end was trimmed by 6 bases and the J gene end by 10 bases; junction bases not matched to a gene: 10. Looked up from germline, CDR1 is MDHEN and CDR2 is SYDVKM. DNA of the CDR3: TGTGCCAGCAGCACGGGACAGGGGGTTATGATAGCTTTCTTT. It yields the protein CASSTGQGVMIAFF. The entire variable domain, with the rest obtained from reference TRBV28 and TRBJ1-1, is as follows: DVKVTQSSRYLVKRTGEKVFLECVQDMDHENMFWYRQDPGLGLRLIYFSYDVKMKEKGDIPEGYSVSREKKERFSLILESASTNQTSMYLCASSTGQGVMIAFFGQGTRLTVV.

The chain has TRBV9 and TRBJ2-5; D unresolved. CDR1 is SGDLS, CDR2 YYNGEE, per germline. The CDR3 covers 14 residues. V was cut by 0 bases and J by 3 bases, with 9 bases left in between. In DNA, the CDR3 is TGTGCCAGCAGCGTAGCTTCTGGAGAAGAGACCCAGTACTTC. This translates into CASSVASGEETQYF.

This clone was counted a few times. The chain has TRBV9 and TRBJ1-2, with 9 bases lining up with TRBD1. V shed 2 bases, J shed 5 bases, and the junction held 10 bases outside the gene matches. The CDR3 runs 16 residues. The germline CDR1 and CDR2 sequences are SGDLS and YYNGEE. The CDR3 DNA is TGTGCCAGCAGCGTTCGACAGGGGGGCGAGCTATATGGCTACACCTTC. It codes for CASSVRQGGELYGYTF.

There are many counts of this clone. The chain is built from TRBV7-8 and TRBJ2-7, with D maybe TRBD2 (6 bases). Germline CDR1 is SGHVS and CDR2 is FQNEAQ. This CDR3 has 14 amino acids. Trimming took off 5 bases at V and 2 bases at J, with 13 bases between the two ends. The CDR3 spells CASSPRGIPYEQYF. The CDR3 DNA reads as TGTGCCAGCAGCCCCCGGGGGATCCCCTACGAGCAGTACTTC.

This clone was found a few times. The V call is TRBV28, the J call TRBJ2-1; D perhaps matches TRBD1 (5 bases). The germline V gene encodes CDR1 MDHEN and CDR2 SYDVKM. V was cut by 6 bases and J by 0 bases, with 21 bases left in between. The CDR3 runs 18 residues. DNA for the CDR3: TGTGCCAGCAGCGGCTCTATGATGGGGCTCCTCTCCTACAATGAGCAGTTCTTC. Its translation is CASSGSMMGLLSYNEQFF.

This clone was seen a handful of times. Other DNA variants within this sample encode the same CDR3. CDR3 sequence reads: CASSLGTPPYEQYF. The CDR3 nucleotides read TGTGCCAGCAGCCTAGGGACTCCTCCCTACGAGCAGTACTTC. The chain joins TRBV7-9 to TRBJ2-7; TRBD2 is a possible D gene (6 bases). The V end was cut by 5 bases, the J end by 2 bases, with 13 bases between. CDR1 and CDR2 (germline): SEHNR, FQNEAQ (reference sequence). The CDR3 extends over 14 amino acids.

This clone came up many times. V gene TRBV5-1 combines with J gene TRBJ2-1, with 10 bases identical to TRBD2. The CDR3 has 15 amino acids. CDR1 is SGHRS and CDR2 is YFSETQ in the germline V gene. V was pared by 4 bases and J by 6 bases, with 7 bases of the junction left unmatched. CDR3 protein: CASSRSGGAINEQFF. CDR3 sequence (DNA): TGCGCCAGCAGCCGGAGCGGGGGGGCCATCAATGAGCAGTTCTTC. Full variable domain (missing parts from reference TRBV5-1 and TRBJ2-1): KAGVTQTPRYLIKTRGQQVTLSCSPISGHRSVSWYQQTPGQGLQFLFEYFSETQRNKGNFPGRFSGRQFSNSRSEMNVSTLELGDSALYLCASSRSGGAINEQFFGPGTRLTVL.

Many counts were recorded for this clone. J is TRBJ1-4 and V is TRBV19; D is ambiguous. This CDR3 region has 13 residues. Trimming stripped 1 base from V and 4 bases from J, with 4 bases between. Germline assignment: CDR1 LNHDA and CDR2 SQIVND (reference sequence). The CDR3 reads CASSIGGNEKLFF. CDR3 nucleotide sequence: TGTGCCAGTAGTATAGGCGGTAATGAAAAACTGTTTTTT.

This clone was observed at least ten times. The gene calls are TRBV28 and TRBJ1-2; 7 bases line up with TRBD1. Germline V CDR1 and CDR2: MDHEN, SYDVKM. V lost 8 bases to trimming and J lost 8 bases; unmatched junction nucleotides: 17. There are 15 residues in the CDR3. The CDR3 sequence is CASRPLGRGSPGYTF. CDR3 DNA: TGTGCCAGCCGCCCCTTGGGCAGGGGGTCTCCAGGCTACACCTTC.

In its sample, this clone was seen many times. The rearrangement links TRBV4-3 to TRBJ2-7, with 7 bases lining up with TRBD1. CDR1 and CDR2 from the germline V gene are LGHNA and YSLEER. The CDR3 length is 19 residues. Trimming at V came to 1 base and at J to 3 bases, leaving 18 bases not matched to a gene. DNA for the CDR3: TGCGCCAGCAGCCAAGTTACAGCGTTGGGGACAGCTGGGAGCTACGAGCAGTACTTC. Protein sequence: CASSQVTALGTAGSYEQYF.

Many counts were recorded for this clone. The J gene is TRBJ1-1, the V gene TRBV11-2; TRBD1 matches at 9 bases. The J segment lost 11 bases and the V segment lost 5 bases, leaving 12 bases of the junction unmatched. Germline V gene data show CDR1 as SGHAT and CDR2 as FQNNGV. This CDR3 has 14 amino acids. DNA for the CDR3: TGTGCCAGCAGCCCACACACAGGGGGCAAGGAGGCTTTCTTT. This sequence encodes CASSPHTGGKEAFF.

The chain joins TRBV21-1 to TRBJ1-5; TRBD1, as called in the table, went unchecked against the DNA. TRBV21-1 is termed a pseudogene. CDR3 length equals 19 residues. The CDR3 bases are TGTGCCAGCAGCAATGTCTTTGGGACAGGGGGCCGAGACAATCAGCCCCAGCATTTT. It codes for CASSNVFGTGGRDNQPQHF.

This clone was observed at least ten times. J is TRBJ1-1 and V is TRBV27; D ambiguous. Trimming took off 5 bases at V and 6 bases at J, with 7 bases between the two ends. Germline V gene lookup returns CDR1 MNHEY and CDR2 SMNVEV (reference sequence). The CDR3 loop spans 11 amino acids. DNA of the CDR3: TGTGCCAGCAGTCGTGACTCTGAAGCTTTCTTT. Protein: CASSRDSEAFF.

The table lists this clone with many counts. The chain couples TRBV10-3 to TRBJ2-7, with 13 bases identical to TRBD2. After removal of 3 bases from V and 5 bases from J, the junction contained 7 bases not matched to a gene. Germline V gene data show CDR1 as ENHRY and CDR2 as SYGVKD. The CDR3 totals 16 residues. The CDR3 DNA is TGTGCCATCAGTGACCTGACCGGGACTAGCGGGGACGAGCAGTACTTC. Translating it yields CAISDLTGTSGDEQYF.

This clone was counted many times. J is TRBJ2-2 and V is TRBV7-7; a possible D gene is TRBD2 (6 bases). V shed 1 base and J shed 6 bases, with 9 bases lying between them. The CDR3 has 14 residues. Looked up from germline, CDR1 is SSHAT and CDR2 is FNYEAQ (reference sequence). The CDR3 coding sequence is TGTGCCAGCAGCTTAGGTCCGGGGGCCGGGGAGCTGTTTTTT. This codes for CASSLGPGAGELFF.

This clone has just a few counts. The rearrangement joins TRBV5-1 to TRBJ2-7; possibly TRBD1 for D (6 bases). Germline V gene data show CDR1 as SGHRS and CDR2 as YFSETQ. V was clipped by 5 bases and J by 5 bases, with 14 bases between them. The CDR3 has 13 amino acids. CDR3 nucleotide sequence: TGCGCCAGCAGGTCCGCAGGGGTGAACGAGCAGTACTTC. This gives the protein CASRSAGVNEQYF.

This clone was seen repeatedly, ten times or more. The chain links TRBV19 to TRBJ2-2, with TRBD2 identical over 12 bases. V lost 4 bases, J lost 2 bases, and 5 bases stayed unmatched. This CDR3 has 17 amino acids. CDR1 LNHDA and CDR2 SQIVND come from the germline V gene (reference sequence). CDR3: CASSRLAGAGNTGELFF. The CDR3 coding sequence is TGTGCCAGTAGTAGACTAGCGGGGGCTGGTAACACCGGGGAGCTGTTTTTT. Full variable domain (remainder filled in from reference TRBV19 and TRBJ2-2): DGGITQSPKYLFRKEGQNVTLSCEQNLNHDAMYWYRQDPGQGLRLIYYSQIVNDFQKGDIAEGYSVSREKKESFPLTVTSAQKNPTAFYLCASSRLAGAGNTGELFFGEGSRLTVL.

V is TRBV14 and J is TRBJ1-4; 7 positions agree with TRBD1. This CDR3 is 16 amino acids long. V gave up 4 bases and J gave up 0 bases; unmatched junction bases: 5. Germline CDR1 is SGHDN and CDR2 is FVKESK. DNA of the CDR3: TGTGCCAGCAGCCGAGGGGGCTTAGCAACTAATGAAAAACTGTTTTTT. Residues: CASSRGGLATNEKLFF.